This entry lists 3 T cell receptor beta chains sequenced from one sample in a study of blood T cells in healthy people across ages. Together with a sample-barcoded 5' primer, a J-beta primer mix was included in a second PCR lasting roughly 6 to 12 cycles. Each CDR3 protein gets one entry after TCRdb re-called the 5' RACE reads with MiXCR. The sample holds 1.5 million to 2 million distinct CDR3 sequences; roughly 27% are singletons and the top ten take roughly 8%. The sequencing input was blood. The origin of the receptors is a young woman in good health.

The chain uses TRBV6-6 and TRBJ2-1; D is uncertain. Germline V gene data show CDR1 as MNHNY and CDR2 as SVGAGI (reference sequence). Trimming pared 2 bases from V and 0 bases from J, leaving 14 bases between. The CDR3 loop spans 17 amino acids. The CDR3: CASSYRPPSSSYNEQFF. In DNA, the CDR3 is TGTGCCAGCAGTTACCGCCCTCCATCGAGCTCCTACAATGAGCAGTTCTTC.

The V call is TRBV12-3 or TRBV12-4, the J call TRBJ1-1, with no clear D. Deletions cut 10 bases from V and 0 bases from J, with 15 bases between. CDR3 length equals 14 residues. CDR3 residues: CATKDRSMNTEAFF. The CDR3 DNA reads TGTGCCACCAAGGACCGGTCGATGAACACTGAAGCTTTCTTT.

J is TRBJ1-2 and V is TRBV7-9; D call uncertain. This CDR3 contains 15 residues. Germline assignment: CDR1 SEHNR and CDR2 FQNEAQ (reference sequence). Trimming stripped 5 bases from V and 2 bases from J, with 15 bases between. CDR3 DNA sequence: TGTGCCAGCAGCCTTCTAGGGCAGTCCAACTATGGCTACACCTTC. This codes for CASSLLGQSNYGYTF.